Presented here are 6 T cell receptor beta chains from one specimen sequenced in a study of cytotoxic CD8 clonotypes in ibrutinib-treated CLL. Using immunoSEQ multiplex PCR, the repertoire was profiled, and TCRdb retains in-frame clones only, with some absent. The data show roughly 200,000 clones, 60% to 80% seen once. The specimen was PBMCs, collected after 12 months of ibrutinib treatment. The source is a human donor with chronic lymphocytic leukemia.

V usage is TRBV5-1 and J usage is TRBJ2-5, with D perhaps matching TRBD1 or TRBD2 (5 bases each). The CDR3 sequence is 13 residues long. Trimming left V 2 bases short and J 4 bases short, with 9 bases between. The germline V gene has CDR1 SGHRS and CDR2 YFSETQ. The chain's CDR3 is CASSLTGGETQYF. CDR3 nucleotide sequence: TGCGCCAGCAGCTTAACTGGGGGAGAGACCCAGTACTTC.

The chain joins TRBV5-1 to TRBJ2-1, with TRBD2 as a possible D gene (7 bases). The CDR3 length is 15 residues. Germline V gene data show CDR1 as SGHRS and CDR2 as YFSETQ. V lost 4 bases and J 9 bases, leaving 20 bases between the germline ends. The CDR3 region has the DNA TGCGCCAGCAGCCCCCCCGTTCGGGGGGCGTCTGAGCAGTTCTTC. Translating gives CASSPPVRGASEQFF. Filled out from reference TRBV5-1 and TRBJ2-1, the complete variable domain reads KAGVTQTPRYLIKTRGQQVTLSCSPISGHRSVSWYQQTPGQGLQFLFEYFSETQRNKGNFPGRFSGRQFSNSRSEMNVSTLELGDSALYLCASSPPVRGASEQFFGPGTRLTVL.

The chain links TRBV6-5 to TRBJ2-3, with D possibly being TRBD2 (5 bases). CDR3 length: 14 residues. Trimming stripped 0 bases from V and 2 bases from J, with 6 bases between. Germline values: CDR1 MNHEY, CDR2 SVGAGI. The CDR3 sequence is CASSYSAVTDTQYF. DNA for the CDR3: TGTGCCAGCAGTTACTCAGCGGTCACAGATACGCAGTATTTT.

The CDR3 region has the DNA TGCGCCAGCAGCCACCCGGGACTAGCGGTCTACGAGCAGTACTTC. Translated: CASSHPGLAVYEQYF. This chain connects TRBV4-1 to TRBJ2-7, with 11 bases lining up with TRBD2. Germline CDR1 MGHRA, CDR2 YSYEKL. The CDR3 contains 15 residues. V dropped 3 bases and J dropped 3; count of bases not matched to a gene: 4.

This sequence joins TRBV9 and TRBJ2-7, with 12 bases that match TRBD1. The CDR3 is made up of 16 amino acids. V gave up 2 bases and J gave up 7 bases; unmatched junction bases: 10. Germline V gene data show CDR1 as SGDLS and CDR2 as YYNGEE. The CDR3 is CASSVDPGQGALEQYF. CDR3 coding DNA: TGTGCCAGCAGCGTCGATCCGGGACAGGGGGCGCTTGAGCAGTACTTC. The whole variable domain, filled in from reference TRBV9 and TRBJ2-7, reads DSGVTQTPKHLITATGQRVTLRCSPRSGDLSVYWYQQSLDQGLQFLIQYYNGEERAKGNILERFSAQQFPDLHSELNLSSLELGDSALYFCASSVDPGQGALEQYFGPGTRLTVT.

The V and J genes are TRBV6-1 and TRBJ1-2; D call uncertain. CDR1 and CDR2 from the germline V gene are MNHNS and SASEGT. V lost 1 base to trimming and J lost 4 bases, with 10 bases between them. CDR3 length: 14 amino acids. Here the CDR3 DNA reads TGTGCCAGCAGTGAAGGAGGGAGATCCTATGGCTACACCTTC. Its protein product is CASSEGGRSYGYTF.